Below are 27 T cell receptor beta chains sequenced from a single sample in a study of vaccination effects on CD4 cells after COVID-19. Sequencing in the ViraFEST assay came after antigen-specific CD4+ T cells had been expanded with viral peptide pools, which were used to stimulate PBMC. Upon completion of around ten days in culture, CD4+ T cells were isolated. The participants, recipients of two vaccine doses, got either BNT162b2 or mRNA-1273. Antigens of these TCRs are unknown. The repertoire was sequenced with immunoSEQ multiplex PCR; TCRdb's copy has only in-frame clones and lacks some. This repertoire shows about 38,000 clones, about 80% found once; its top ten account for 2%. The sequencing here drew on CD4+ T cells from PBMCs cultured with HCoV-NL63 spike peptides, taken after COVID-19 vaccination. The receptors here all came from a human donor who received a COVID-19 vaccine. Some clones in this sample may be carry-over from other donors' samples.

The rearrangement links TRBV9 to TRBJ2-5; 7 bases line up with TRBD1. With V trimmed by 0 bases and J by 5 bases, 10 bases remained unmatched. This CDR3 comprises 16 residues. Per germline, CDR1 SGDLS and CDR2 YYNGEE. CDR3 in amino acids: CASSVEGQTLLETQYF. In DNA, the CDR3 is TGTGCCAGCAGCGTAGAGGGACAGACCCTTTTGGAGACCCAGTACTTC.

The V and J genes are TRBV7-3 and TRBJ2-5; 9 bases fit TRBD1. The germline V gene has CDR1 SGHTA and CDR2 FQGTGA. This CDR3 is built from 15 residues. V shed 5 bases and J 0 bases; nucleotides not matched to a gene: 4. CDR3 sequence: CASSIQGAYQETQYF. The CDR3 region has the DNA TGTGCCAGCAGCATACAGGGGGCCTACCAAGAGACCCAGTACTTC.

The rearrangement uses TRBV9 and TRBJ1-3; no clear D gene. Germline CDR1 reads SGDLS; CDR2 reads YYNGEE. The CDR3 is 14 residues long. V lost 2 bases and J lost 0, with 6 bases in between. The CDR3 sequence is CASSVHDSGNTIYF. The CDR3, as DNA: TGTGCCAGCAGCGTCCACGACTCTGGAAACACCATATATTTT.

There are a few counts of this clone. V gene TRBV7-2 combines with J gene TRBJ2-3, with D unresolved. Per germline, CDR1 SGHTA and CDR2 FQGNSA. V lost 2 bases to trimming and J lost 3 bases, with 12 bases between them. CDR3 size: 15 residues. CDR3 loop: CASSLRVGRTDTQYF. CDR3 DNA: TGTGCCAGCAGCTTAAGGGTAGGACGGACAGATACGCAGTATTTT.

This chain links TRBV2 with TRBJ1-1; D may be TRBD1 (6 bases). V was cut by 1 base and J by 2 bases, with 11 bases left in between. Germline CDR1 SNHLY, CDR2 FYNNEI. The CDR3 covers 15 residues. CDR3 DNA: TGTGCCAGCAGTGAAGAACGGACAGCTAACACTGAAGCTTTCTTT. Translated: CASSEERTANTEAFF.

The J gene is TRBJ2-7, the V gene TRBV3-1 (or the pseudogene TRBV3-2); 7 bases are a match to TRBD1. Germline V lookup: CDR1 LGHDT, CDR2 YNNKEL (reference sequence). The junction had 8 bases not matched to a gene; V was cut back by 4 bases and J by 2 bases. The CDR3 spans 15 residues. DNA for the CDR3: TGTGCCAGCAGCCCCTTCCCGGGACAGACCTACGAGCAGTACGTC. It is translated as CASSPFPGQTYEQYV.

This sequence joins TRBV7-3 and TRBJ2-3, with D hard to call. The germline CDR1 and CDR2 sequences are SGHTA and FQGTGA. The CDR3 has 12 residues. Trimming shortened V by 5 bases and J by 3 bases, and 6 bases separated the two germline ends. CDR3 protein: CASSPGTDTQYF. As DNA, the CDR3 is TGTGCCAGCAGCCCCGGGACAGATACGCAGTATTTT.

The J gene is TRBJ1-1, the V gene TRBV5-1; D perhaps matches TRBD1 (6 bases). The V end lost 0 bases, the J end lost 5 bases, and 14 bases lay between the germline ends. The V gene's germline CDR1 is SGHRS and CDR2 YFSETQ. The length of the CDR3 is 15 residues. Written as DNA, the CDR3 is TGCGCCAGCAGCTTGGTGGGAGGGGGAAGGACTGAAGCTTTCTTT. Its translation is CASSLVGGGRTEAFF. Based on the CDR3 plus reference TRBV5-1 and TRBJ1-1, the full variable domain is KAGVTQTPRYLIKTRGQQVTLSCSPISGHRSVSWYQQTPGQGLQFLFEYFSETQRNKGNFPGRFSGRQFSNSRSEMNVSTLELGDSALYLCASSLVGGGRTEAFFGQGTRLTVV.

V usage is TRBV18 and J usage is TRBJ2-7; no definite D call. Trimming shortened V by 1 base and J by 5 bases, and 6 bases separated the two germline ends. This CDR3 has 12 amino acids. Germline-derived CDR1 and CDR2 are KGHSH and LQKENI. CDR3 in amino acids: CASSPQGNEQYV. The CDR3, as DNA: TGTGCCAGCTCACCACAAGGGAACGAGCAGTACGTC.

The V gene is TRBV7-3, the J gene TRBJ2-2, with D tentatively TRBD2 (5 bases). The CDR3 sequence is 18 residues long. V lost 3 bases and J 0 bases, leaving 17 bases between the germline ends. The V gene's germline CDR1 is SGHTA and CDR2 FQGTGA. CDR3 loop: CASSFQRVGNSNTGELFF. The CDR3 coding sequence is TGTGCCAGCAGCTTTCAGAGGGTCGGCAACTCGAACACCGGGGAGCTGTTTTTT.

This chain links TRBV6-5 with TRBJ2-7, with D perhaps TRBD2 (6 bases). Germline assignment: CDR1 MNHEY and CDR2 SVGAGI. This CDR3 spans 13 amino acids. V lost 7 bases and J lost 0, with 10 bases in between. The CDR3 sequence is CASTGVSSYEQYV. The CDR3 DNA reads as TGTGCCAGCACGGGGGTGAGCTCCTACGAGCAGTACGTC.

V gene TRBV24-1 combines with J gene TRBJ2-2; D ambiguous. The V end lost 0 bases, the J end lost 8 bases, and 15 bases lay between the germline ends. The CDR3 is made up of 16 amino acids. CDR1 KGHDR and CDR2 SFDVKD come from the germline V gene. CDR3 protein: CATSDLRAGPGGELFF. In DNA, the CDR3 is TGTGCCACCAGTGATTTGCGGGCAGGACCCGGAGGGGAGCTGTTTTTT.

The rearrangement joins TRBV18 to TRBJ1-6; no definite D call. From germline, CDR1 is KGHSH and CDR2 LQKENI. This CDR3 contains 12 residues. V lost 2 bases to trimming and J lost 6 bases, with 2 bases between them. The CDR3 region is CASSPSNSPLHF. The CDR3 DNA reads TGTGCCAGCTCACCAAGTAATTCACCCCTCCACTTT. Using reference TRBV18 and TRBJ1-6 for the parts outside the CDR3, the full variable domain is NAGVMQNPRHLVRRRGQEARLRCSPMKGHSHVYWYRQLPEEGLKFMVYLQKENIIDESGMPKERFSAEFPKEGPSILRIQQVVRGDSAAYFCASSPSNSPLHFGNGTRLTVT.

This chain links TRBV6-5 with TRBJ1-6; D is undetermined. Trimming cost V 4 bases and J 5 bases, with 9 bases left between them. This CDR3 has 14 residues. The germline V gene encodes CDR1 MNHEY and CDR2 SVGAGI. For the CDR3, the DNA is TGTGCCAGCAGTTCGCAGAGGCATAATTCACCCCTCCACTTT. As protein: CASSSQRHNSPLHF.

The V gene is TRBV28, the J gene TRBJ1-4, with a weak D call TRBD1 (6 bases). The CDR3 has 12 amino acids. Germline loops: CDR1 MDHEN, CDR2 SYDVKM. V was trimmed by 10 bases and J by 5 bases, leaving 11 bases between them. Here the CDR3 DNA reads TGTGCCACCCAAAGGGGGAATGAAAAACTGTTTTTT. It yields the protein CATQRGNEKLFF.

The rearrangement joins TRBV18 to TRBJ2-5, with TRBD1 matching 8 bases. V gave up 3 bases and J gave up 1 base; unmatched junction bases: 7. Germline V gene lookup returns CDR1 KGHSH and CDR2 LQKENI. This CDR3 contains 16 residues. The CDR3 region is CASSPPRGTGQETQYF. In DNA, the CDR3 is TGTGCCAGCTCACCCCCCAGGGGGACAGGCCAAGAGACCCAGTACTTC.

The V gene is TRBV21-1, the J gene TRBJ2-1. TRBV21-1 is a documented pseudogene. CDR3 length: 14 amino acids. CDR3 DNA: TGTGCCACCGTGCCTTTTATTTGGGACAATGAGCAGTTCTTC. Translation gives CATVPFIWDNEQFF.

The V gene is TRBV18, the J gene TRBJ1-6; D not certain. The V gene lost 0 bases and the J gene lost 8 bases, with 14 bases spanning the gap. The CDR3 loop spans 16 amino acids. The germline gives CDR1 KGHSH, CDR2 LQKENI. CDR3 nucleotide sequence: TGTGCCAGCTCACCACCGGTGGCAGGACGGTATTCACCCCTCCACTTT. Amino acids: CASSPPVAGRYSPLHF.

The CDR3 DNA reads TGCGCCAGCAGTGAGTCGGAGGTTAATCAGCCCCAGCATTTT. Translating gives CASSESEVNQPQHF. The V and J genes are TRBV10-2 and TRBJ1-5; D ambiguous. The V gene lost 0 bases and the J gene lost 4 bases, with 7 bases spanning the gap. The CDR3 has 14 amino acids. The germline V gene encodes CDR1 WSHSY and CDR2 SAAADI.

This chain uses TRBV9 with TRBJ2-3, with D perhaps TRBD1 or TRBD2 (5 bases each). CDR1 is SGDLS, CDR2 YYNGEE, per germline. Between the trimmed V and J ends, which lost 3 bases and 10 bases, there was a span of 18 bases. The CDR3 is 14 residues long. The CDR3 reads CASSDRDPTIAQYF. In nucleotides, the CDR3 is TGTGCCAGCAGCGATCGGGACCCTACAATCGCGCAGTATTTT.

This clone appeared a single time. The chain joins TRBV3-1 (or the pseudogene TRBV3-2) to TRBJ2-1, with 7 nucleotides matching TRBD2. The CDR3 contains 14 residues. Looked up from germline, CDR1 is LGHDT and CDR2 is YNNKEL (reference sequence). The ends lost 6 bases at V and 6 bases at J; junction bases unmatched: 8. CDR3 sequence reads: CASRLHASGNEQFF. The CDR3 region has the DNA TGTGCCAGCAGACTTCATGCTAGCGGCAATGAGCAGTTCTTC.

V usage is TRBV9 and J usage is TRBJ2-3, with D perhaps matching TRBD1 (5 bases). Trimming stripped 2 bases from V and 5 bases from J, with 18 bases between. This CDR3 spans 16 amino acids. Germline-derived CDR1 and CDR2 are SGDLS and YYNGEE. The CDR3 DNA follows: TGTGCCAGCAGCGTCCTTCAGGGTGGTGTTGGAGATACGCAGTATTTT. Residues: CASSVLQGGVGDTQYF.

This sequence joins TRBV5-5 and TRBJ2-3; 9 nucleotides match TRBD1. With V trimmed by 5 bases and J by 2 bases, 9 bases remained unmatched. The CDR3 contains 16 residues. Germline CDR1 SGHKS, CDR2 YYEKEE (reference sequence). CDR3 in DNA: TGTGCCAGCAGACCTCAAGACAGGGGGTACACAGATACGCAGTATTTT. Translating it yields CASRPQDRGYTDTQYF.

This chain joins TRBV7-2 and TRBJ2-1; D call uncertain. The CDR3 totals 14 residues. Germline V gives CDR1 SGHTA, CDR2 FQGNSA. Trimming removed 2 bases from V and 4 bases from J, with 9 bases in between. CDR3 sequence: CASSLNPYYNEQFF. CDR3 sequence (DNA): TGTGCCAGCAGCTTAAATCCGTATTACAATGAGCAGTTCTTC.

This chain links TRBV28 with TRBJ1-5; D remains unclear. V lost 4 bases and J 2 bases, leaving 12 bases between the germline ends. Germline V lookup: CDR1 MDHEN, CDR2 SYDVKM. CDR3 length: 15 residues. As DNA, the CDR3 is TGTGCCAGCAGTTCCCCTCAAGGCGGCAATCAGCCCCAGCATTTT. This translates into CASSSPQGGNQPQHF. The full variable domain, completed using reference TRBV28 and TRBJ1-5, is DVKVTQSSRYLVKRTGEKVFLECVQDMDHENMFWYRQDPGLGLRLIYFSYDVKMKEKGDIPEGYSVSREKKERFSLILESASTNQTSMYLCASSSPQGGNQPQHFGDGTRLSIL.

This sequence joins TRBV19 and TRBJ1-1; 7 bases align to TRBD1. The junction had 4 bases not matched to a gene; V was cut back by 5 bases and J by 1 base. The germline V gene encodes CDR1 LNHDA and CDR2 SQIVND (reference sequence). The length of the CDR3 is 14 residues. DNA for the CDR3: TGTGCCAGTAGTTATTCAGGGGGGAACACTGAAGCTTTCTTT. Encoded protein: CASSYSGGNTEAFF.

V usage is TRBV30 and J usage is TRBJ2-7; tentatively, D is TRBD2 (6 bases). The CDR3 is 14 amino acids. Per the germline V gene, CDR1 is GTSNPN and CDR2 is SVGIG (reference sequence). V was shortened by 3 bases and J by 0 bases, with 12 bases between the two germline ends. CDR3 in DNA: TGTGCCTGGAGCCGGGACTCAAACTCCTACGAGCAGTACGTC. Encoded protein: CAWSRDSNSYEQYV.